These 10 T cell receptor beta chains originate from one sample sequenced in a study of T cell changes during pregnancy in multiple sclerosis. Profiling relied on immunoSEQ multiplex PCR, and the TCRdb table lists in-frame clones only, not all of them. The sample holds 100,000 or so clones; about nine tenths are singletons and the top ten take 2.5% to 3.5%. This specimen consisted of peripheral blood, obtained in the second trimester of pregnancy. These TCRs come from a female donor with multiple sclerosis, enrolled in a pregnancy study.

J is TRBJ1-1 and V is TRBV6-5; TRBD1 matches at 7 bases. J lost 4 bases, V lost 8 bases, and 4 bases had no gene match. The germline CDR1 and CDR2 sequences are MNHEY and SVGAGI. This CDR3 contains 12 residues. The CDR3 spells CASRGGGTEAFF. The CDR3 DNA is TGTGCCAGCCGAGGGGGCGGCACTGAAGCTTTCTTT.

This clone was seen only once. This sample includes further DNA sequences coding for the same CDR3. CDR3 sequence: CASSIDQGRNTEAFF. DNA of the CDR3: TGTGCCAGTAGTATAGACCAGGGGCGGAACACTGAAGCTTTCTTT. The V and J genes are TRBV19 and TRBJ1-1; weak D call: TRBD1 (6 bases). The CDR3 spans 15 residues. Trimming took 0 bases from V and 1 from J, leaving 9 bases between them. Germline CDR1 LNHDA, CDR2 SQIVND (reference sequence).

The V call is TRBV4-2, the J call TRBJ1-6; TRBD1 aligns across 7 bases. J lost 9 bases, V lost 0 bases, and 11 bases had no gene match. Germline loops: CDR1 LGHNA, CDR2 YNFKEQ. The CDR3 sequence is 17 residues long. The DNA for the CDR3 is TGTGCCAGCAGCCAAGAGGGCTTGGGACAGCAGCTTTCACCCCTCCACTTT. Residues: CASSQEGLGQQLSPLHF.

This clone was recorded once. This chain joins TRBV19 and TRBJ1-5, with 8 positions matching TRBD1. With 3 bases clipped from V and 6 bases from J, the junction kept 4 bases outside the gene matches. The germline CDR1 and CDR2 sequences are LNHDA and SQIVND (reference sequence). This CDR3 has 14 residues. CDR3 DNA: TGTGCCAGTAGTATGGGAACAGGGGGTCAGCCCCAGCATTTT. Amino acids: CASSMGTGGQPQHF.

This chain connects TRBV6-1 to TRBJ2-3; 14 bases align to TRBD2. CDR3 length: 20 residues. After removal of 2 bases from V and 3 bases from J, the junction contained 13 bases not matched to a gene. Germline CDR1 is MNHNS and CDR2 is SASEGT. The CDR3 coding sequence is TGTGCCAGCAGTGAACCTGGGACTAGCGGGAGAAGAGTGTTGACAGATACGCAGTATTTT. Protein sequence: CASSEPGTSGRRVLTDTQYF.

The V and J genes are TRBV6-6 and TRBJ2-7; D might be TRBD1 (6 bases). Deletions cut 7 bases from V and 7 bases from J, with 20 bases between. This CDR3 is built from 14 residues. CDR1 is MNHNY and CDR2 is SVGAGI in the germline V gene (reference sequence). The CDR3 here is CASTPGHRLSEQYF. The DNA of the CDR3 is TGTGCCAGCACTCCGGGACATCGGCTCTCTGAGCAGTACTTC.

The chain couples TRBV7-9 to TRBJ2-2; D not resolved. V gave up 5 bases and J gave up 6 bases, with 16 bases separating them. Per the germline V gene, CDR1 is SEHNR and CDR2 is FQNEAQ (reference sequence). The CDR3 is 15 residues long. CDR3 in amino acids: CASSESPVVSGELFF. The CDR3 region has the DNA TGTGCCAGCAGCGAATCTCCGGTCGTTTCCGGGGAGCTGTTTTTT.

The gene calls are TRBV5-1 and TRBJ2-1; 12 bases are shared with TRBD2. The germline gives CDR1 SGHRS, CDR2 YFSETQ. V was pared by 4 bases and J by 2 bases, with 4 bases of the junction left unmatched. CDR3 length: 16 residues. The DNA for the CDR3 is TGCGCCAGCAGCCCTCGGACTAGCGGGACCTACAATGAGCAGTTCTTC. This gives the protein CASSPRTSGTYNEQFF. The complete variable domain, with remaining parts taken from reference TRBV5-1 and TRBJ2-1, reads KAGVTQTPRYLIKTRGQQVTLSCSPISGHRSVSWYQQTPGQGLQFLFEYFSETQRNKGNFPGRFSGRQFSNSRSEMNVSTLELGDSALYLCASSPRTSGTYNEQFFGPGTRLTVL.

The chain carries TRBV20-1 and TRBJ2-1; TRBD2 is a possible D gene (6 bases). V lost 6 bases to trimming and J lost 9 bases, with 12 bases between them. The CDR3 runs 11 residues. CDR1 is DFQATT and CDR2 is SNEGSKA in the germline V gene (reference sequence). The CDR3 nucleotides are TGCAGTGCAATTAGCGGAACTGAGCAGTTCTTC. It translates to CSAISGTEQFF.

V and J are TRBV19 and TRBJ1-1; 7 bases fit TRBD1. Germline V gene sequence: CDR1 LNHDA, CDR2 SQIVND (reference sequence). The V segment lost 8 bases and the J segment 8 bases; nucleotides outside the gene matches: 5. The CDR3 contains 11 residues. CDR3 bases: TGTGCCAGTGGGACAGTCAGCGAAGCTTTCTTT. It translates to CASGTVSEAFF.